One sample yielded the 30 T cell receptor beta chains listed below, sequenced in a study of OX40 agonist ivuxolimab in advanced cancers. Repertoires were generated with immunoSEQ multiplex PCR, while TCRdb's copy carries only in-frame clones and drops some. Counted here are around 39,000 clones, roughly 90% occurring once; the ten biggest clones make up roughly 3.9%. The sample in question was CD4+ or CD8+ T cells sorted from blood, obtained in a trial of the OX40 agonist ivuxolimab. Receptors originate from an adult with an advanced solid tumor such as melanoma, head and neck, liver or kidney cancer.

The V and J genes are TRBV28 and TRBJ2-1; D is unresolved. The ends were cut back, 4 bases at V and 2 bases at J, with 15 bases in the middle. Germline V gene lookup returns CDR1 MDHEN and CDR2 SYDVKM. The CDR3 runs 16 residues. The CDR3 loop is CASSSKFTLPYNEQFF. CDR3 sequence (DNA): TGTGCCAGCAGTTCTAAATTTACCCTTCCCTACAATGAGCAGTTCTTC.

This chain links TRBV6-5 with TRBJ2-7; D possibly uses TRBD1 or TRBD2 (5 bases each). The CDR3 runs 13 residues. Trimming took off 6 bases at V and 3 bases at J, with 12 bases between the two ends. Germline V lookup: CDR1 MNHEY, CDR2 SVGAGI. In DNA, the CDR3 is TGTGCCAGCAGACTCCGGGACGGCTACGAGCAGTACTTC. It codes for CASRLRDGYEQYF.

The rearrangement uses TRBV5-1 and TRBJ2-3; 12 bases align to TRBD1. The CDR3 runs to 16 residues. After removal of 0 bases from V and 5 bases from J, the junction contained 4 bases not matched to a gene. Germline CDR1 is SGHRS and CDR2 is YFSETQ. CDR3 nucleotides: TGCGCCAGCAGCTTGGCCGGGACAGGGGGCGGAGATACGCAGTATTTT. This translates into CASSLAGTGGGDTQYF. Complete variable domain (other parts from reference TRBV5-1 and TRBJ2-3): KAGVTQTPRYLIKTRGQQVTLSCSPISGHRSVSWYQQTPGQGLQFLFEYFSETQRNKGNFPGRFSGRQFSNSRSEMNVSTLELGDSALYLCASSLAGTGGGDTQYFGPGTRLTVL.

The genes are TRBV19 and TRBJ2-2, with 7 positions matching TRBD1. This CDR3 region has 15 residues. The V and J ends lost 4 bases and 1 base, in that order; junction bases with no gene match: 3. Germline assignment: CDR1 LNHDA and CDR2 SQIVND (reference sequence). CDR3 protein: CASSTQGKNTGELFF. Written as DNA, the CDR3 is TGTGCCAGTAGTACACAGGGGAAGAACACCGGGGAGCTGTTTTTT.

This chain joins TRBV18 and TRBJ2-7; TRBD1 is a possible D gene (6 bases). In germline, CDR1 is KGHSH, CDR2 LQKENI. V lost 4 bases and J lost 3, with 10 bases in between. CDR3 length: 13 amino acids. The CDR3 nucleotides read TGTGCCAGCTCACTCGGGACAAGCTACGAGCAGTACTTC. Protein product: CASSLGTSYEQYF.

V and J are TRBV18 and TRBJ1-2; D unresolved. The germline V gene has CDR1 KGHSH and CDR2 LQKENI. The V end lost 2 bases, the J end lost 5 bases, and 18 bases lay between the germline ends. This CDR3 contains 16 residues. The CDR3 here is CASSPDPWQPLYGYTF. The DNA for the CDR3 is TGTGCCAGCTCACCAGACCCTTGGCAGCCGTTATATGGCTACACCTTC.

This chain links TRBV28 with TRBJ2-2; 11 bases agree with TRBD1. The CDR3 has 14 residues. The V and J ends lost 6 bases and 9 bases, in that order; junction bases with no gene match: 6. CDR1 MDHEN and CDR2 SYDVKM come from the germline V gene. CDR3 sequence: CASRGQGARWELFF. In nucleotides, the CDR3 is TGTGCCAGCAGAGGACAGGGGGCGCGATGGGAGCTGTTTTTT.

The chain employs TRBV5-1 and TRBJ1-2; the match to TRBD1 covers 9 bases. The CDR3 runs to 14 residues. V lost 4 bases, J lost 3 bases, and 4 bases stayed unmatched. In germline, CDR1 is SGHRS, CDR2 YFSETQ. CDR3 residues: CASSRDRDDYGYTF. CDR3 DNA: TGCGCCAGCAGCAGGGACAGGGATGACTATGGCTACACCTTC.

This clone was recorded once. The V call is TRBV29-1, the J call TRBJ2-5; unclear D gene. The ends were cut back, 4 bases at V and 4 bases at J, with 16 bases in the middle. The CDR3 spans 14 residues. Per the germline V gene, CDR1 is SQVTM and CDR2 is ANQGSEA. CDR3 nucleotides: TGCAGCGTTGGAAAAATGCCGGAGCCAGAGACCCAGTACTTC. It yields the protein CSVGKMPEPETQYF. Full variable domain (outside the CDR3, taken from reference TRBV29-1 and TRBJ2-5): SAVISQKPSRDICQRGTSLTIQCQVDSQVTMMFWYRQQPGQSLTLIATANQGSEATYESGFVIDKFPISRPNLTFSTLTVSNMSPEDSSIYLCSVGKMPEPETQYFGPGTRLLVL.

This clone occurred many times. This chain links TRBV30 with TRBJ1-6; a possible D gene is TRBD1 (6 bases). This CDR3 contains 17 residues. V was clipped by 1 base and J by 10 bases, with 23 bases between them. Germline CDR1 is GTSNPN and CDR2 is SVGIG (reference sequence). The CDR3 nucleotides are TGTGCCTGGAGTGCAGGCCCTATAGGGGGAGTCTCCTCACCCCTCCACTTT. It specifies CAWSAGPIGGVSSPLHF.

V and J are TRBV18 and TRBJ1-1; D is ambiguous. In germline, CDR1 is KGHSH, CDR2 LQKENI. V lost 5 bases, J lost 4 bases, and 14 bases lay in between. The length of the CDR3 is 14 residues. DNA for the CDR3: TGTGCCAGCTCATCACGGGGTGGCAGCACTGAAGCTTTCTTT. It is translated as CASSSRGGSTEAFF.

V gene TRBV18 combines with J gene TRBJ1-4; D is uncertain. In germline, CDR1 is KGHSH, CDR2 LQKENI. The length of the CDR3 is 14 residues. V lost 3 bases to trimming and J lost 5 bases, with 10 bases between them. The CDR3 here is CASSPGIPNEKLFF. CDR3 DNA: TGTGCCAGCTCACCGGGGATACCAAATGAAAAACTGTTTTTT.

The chain is built from TRBV7-3 and TRBJ2-3, with TRBD2 matching over 16 bases. From germline, CDR1 is SGHTA and CDR2 FQGTGA. The junction had 5 bases not matched to a gene; V was cut back by 5 bases and J by 6 bases. The CDR3 length is 16 residues. The DNA of the CDR3 is TGTGCCAGCAGCCCAAGGGGACTAGCGGGAGGGGATACGCAGTATTTT. Amino acid sequence: CASSPRGLAGGDTQYF.

This chain connects TRBV6-5 to TRBJ2-7; the D gene is possibly TRBD1 (6 bases). Trimming stripped 0 bases from V and 2 bases from J, with 11 bases between. Germline assignment: CDR1 MNHEY and CDR2 SVGAGI. The CDR3 covers 15 residues. CDR3 amino acids: CASSYSQGPPYEQYF. CDR3 DNA sequence: TGTGCCAGCAGTTACTCGCAGGGGCCACCCTACGAGCAGTACTTC.

This clone has only a few counts. As DNA, the CDR3 is TGTGCCAGCATCCCTAGCGGGAGGGGTAATGAGCAGTTCTTC. Its translation is CASIPSGRGNEQFF. The chain joins TRBV28 to TRBJ2-1, with TRBD2 matching 12 bases. The germline gives CDR1 MDHEN, CDR2 SYDVKM. The V segment lost 7 bases and the J segment 7 bases; nucleotides outside the gene matches: 5. There are 14 residues in the CDR3.

This chain connects TRBV2 to TRBJ2-3, with TRBD2 identical over 13 bases. The CDR3 is 20 residues long. V trimming: 4 bases; J trimming: 1 base; junction bases outside the gene matches: 14. Germline CDR1 reads SNHLY; CDR2 reads FYNNEI. The CDR3 loop reads CASSVFRLAGGASGTDTQYF. The CDR3 DNA reads TGTGCCAGCAGTGTGTTCCGACTAGCGGGGGGAGCCTCGGGCACAGATACGCAGTATTTT.

The chain has TRBV7-2 and TRBJ1-1; 12 positions match TRBD1. CDR1 SGHTA and CDR2 FQGNSA come from the germline V gene. The CDR3 runs 16 residues. V lost 5 bases, J lost 7 bases, and 11 bases stayed unmatched. This chain's CDR3 is CASSHGTGGEVLEAFF. In nucleotides, the CDR3 is TGTGCCAGCAGCCACGGGACAGGGGGCGAAGTTCTTGAAGCTTTCTTT.

The V and J genes are TRBV28 and TRBJ2-2, with no clear D. The CDR3 loop spans 15 amino acids. CDR1 and CDR2 from the germline V gene are MDHEN and SYDVKM. Trimming left V 7 bases short and J 4 bases short, with 16 bases between. As DNA, the CDR3 is TGTGCCAGCACTTGGGTGGCTTTGTCCACCGGGGAGCTGTTTTTT. The encoded protein is CASTWVALSTGELFF.

This chain joins TRBV27 and TRBJ1-1, with 7 bases identical to TRBD1. The CDR3 contains 14 residues. CDR1 is MNHEY and CDR2 is SMNVEV in the germline V gene (reference sequence). Losses at the gene ends were 7 bases for V and 2 bases for J; bases not matched to a gene: 7. CDR3 bases: TGTGCCAGCAACCAGGACAGGCTTAACACTGAAGCTTTCTTT. This sequence encodes CASNQDRLNTEAFF.

The J gene is TRBJ2-1, the V gene TRBV10-3, with D hard to call. In germline, CDR1 is ENHRY, CDR2 SYGVKD. The CDR3 consists of 18 residues. The V end was cut by 5 bases, the J end by 0 bases, with 20 bases between. The CDR3 DNA is TGTGCCATCAGTAGGAATCTATTTCAGATACACTCCTACAATGAGCAGTTCTTC. This encodes CAISRNLFQIHSYNEQFF.

The CDR3 sequence: CASSLPAGPGNQPQHF. CDR3 nucleotides: TGTGCCAGCAGTTTACCAGCCGGGCCTGGCAATCAGCCCCAGCATTTT. The gene calls are TRBV28 and TRBJ1-5; D gene ambiguous. CDR1 and CDR2 (germline): MDHEN, SYDVKM. The CDR3 is 16 amino acids. V was shortened by 2 bases and J by 2 bases, with 13 bases between the two germline ends.

V and J are TRBV7-8 and TRBJ2-7, with D uncertain. Germline V lookup: CDR1 SGHVS, CDR2 FQNEAQ. V lost 7 bases to trimming and J lost 3 bases, with 13 bases between them. The CDR3 runs to 13 residues. The chain's CDR3 is CASKDPGVYEQYF. In DNA, the CDR3 is TGTGCCAGCAAGGACCCTGGGGTCTACGAGCAGTACTTC.

The chain links TRBV6-4 to TRBJ2-7; 7 nucleotides agree with TRBD2. The CDR3 has 16 amino acids. Germline CDR1 and CDR2: MRHNA and SNTAGT. Trimming took 0 bases from V and 3 from J; bases not matched to a gene: 8. The CDR3 DNA sequence: TGTGCCAGCAGTGACTCGCTGGGCGGGAGAGACTACGAGCAGTACTTC. Encoded protein: CASSDSLGGRDYEQYF.

The chain joins TRBV18 to TRBJ2-1; D gene unclear. CDR1 and CDR2 (germline): KGHSH, LQKENI. CDR3 size: 12 residues. The V and J ends lost 1 base and 8 bases respectively, with 6 bases between them. CDR3 residues: CASSPQRDEQFF. Written as DNA, the CDR3 is TGTGCCAGCTCACCACAACGGGATGAGCAGTTCTTC.

The rearrangement uses TRBV28 and TRBJ2-7; 7 bases align to TRBD1. This CDR3 comprises 15 residues. Germline V gene lookup returns CDR1 MDHEN and CDR2 SYDVKM. After removal of 5 bases from V and 4 bases from J, the junction contained 11 bases not matched to a gene. Here the CDR3 DNA reads TGTGCCAGCAGTACCCTTGGGATCAGGGGGTACGAGCAGTACTTC. It is translated as CASSTLGIRGYEQYF.

The chain recombines TRBV6-1 with TRBJ2-3, with unresolved D. V was shortened by 5 bases and J by 0 bases, with 9 bases between the two germline ends. This CDR3 contains 14 residues. Germline V gives CDR1 MNHNS, CDR2 SASEGT. The CDR3 DNA follows: TGTGCCAGCAGTCTCAGCCTTAGCACAGATACGCAGTATTTT. Its translation is CASSLSLSTDTQYF.

In regard to this clone: Other DNA sequences of this sample code for an identical CDR3. The gene calls are TRBV7-9 and TRBJ2-5; 8 bases are a match to TRBD1. Germline loops: CDR1 SEHNR, CDR2 FQNEAQ (reference sequence). The CDR3 length is 13 residues. V shed 3 bases and J 5 bases; nucleotides not matched to a gene: 2. The CDR3 sequence: CASSLDRAETQYF. The CDR3 DNA is TGTGCCAGCAGCTTGGACAGGGCTGAGACCCAGTACTTC.

This chain connects TRBV28 to TRBJ1-5; no reliable D call. There are 14 residues in the CDR3. Germline CDR1 reads MDHEN; CDR2 reads SYDVKM. V dropped 5 bases and J dropped 4 bases, with 12 bases sitting between them. CDR3 bases: TGTGCCAGCAGTAGGGCAGACCTTAATCAGCCCCAGCATTTT. Protein sequence: CASSRADLNQPQHF. Full variable domain (missing parts from reference TRBV28 and TRBJ1-5): DVKVTQSSRYLVKRTGEKVFLECVQDMDHENMFWYRQDPGLGLRLIYFSYDVKMKEKGDIPEGYSVSREKKERFSLILESASTNQTSMYLCASSRADLNQPQHFGDGTRLSIL.

The V and J genes are TRBV5-4 and TRBJ2-5; a weak D match, TRBD1 (7 bases). Looked up from germline, CDR1 is SGHNT and CDR2 is YYREEE (reference sequence). V lost 4 bases and J lost 4, with 23 bases in between. This CDR3 comprises 17 residues. CDR3 DNA: TGTGCCAGCAGCAGCCTAGAGGGGGCCTGGGGGGCAGAGACCCAGTACTTC. Its translation is CASSSLEGAWGAETQYF.

This chain uses TRBV19 with TRBJ2-1; no clear D gene. Germline V lookup: CDR1 LNHDA, CDR2 SQIVND (reference sequence). The CDR3 loop spans 15 amino acids. V lost 5 bases and J 0 bases, leaving 11 bases between the germline ends. This CDR3 is CASSLTQNSYNEQFF. The DNA of the CDR3 is TGTGCCAGTAGTCTTACCCAGAACTCCTACAATGAGCAGTTCTTC.